This T cell receptor beta chain is drawn from a study of T cells in localized non-small cell lung cancer. TCRdb's copy holds only in-frame clones and misses some; the assay was immunoSEQ multiplex PCR. This table holds tens of thousands of clones, roughly 86% found once. The study's findings and limits: A median approximately 57 of the top 100 tumor clones appeared in adjacent lung. Greater T cell density in blood accompanied longer overall survival. Highest T cell clonality was seen in uninvolved adjacent lung, surpassing that measured in tumor.

The CDR3 is made up of 16 amino acids. V lost 2 bases to trimming and J lost 3 bases; unmatched junction nucleotides: 9. CDR1 and CDR2 from the germline V gene are MNHNY and SVGAGI (reference sequence). About this clone: Antigen: not known.

The rearrangement links TRBV6-6 to TRBJ2-7; 8 bases map to TRBD2. The clonotype was recovered from a man between 40 and 70 years old with stage I lung adenocarcinoma. The specimen comprised peripheral blood, sampled before any cancer treatment. CDR3 region: CASSYRLAGVNYEQYF. The CDR3 DNA sequence: TGTGCCAGCAGTTACAGGCTAGCGGGTGTCAACTACGAGCAGTACTTC.